Below are 28 T cell receptor beta chains sequenced from a single sample in a study of cytomegalovirus exposure and HLA in healthy donors. PCR was performed using 60 Vbeta and 13 Jbeta primers. Some clones are missing from TCRdb's copy, which holds only in-frame ones; the method was immunoSEQ multiplex PCR. Here the sample spans 150,000 or so clones, 70% being singletons. The specimen was PBMCs. The receptors were sampled from a woman aged 60 to 75 in good health and CMV-seropositive.

The chain uses TRBV10-3 and TRBJ1-2; D uncertain. CDR3 length: 17 residues. The germline V and J ends were trimmed by 0 bases and 5 bases, with 19 bases remaining between them. Germline V gene lookup returns CDR1 ENHRY and CDR2 SYGVKD. In nucleotides, the CDR3 is TGTGCCATCAGTGAGTCGGGTCAGTGGGCCTCCTCGTATGGCTACACCTTC. It specifies CAISESGQWASSYGYTF.

The chain joins TRBV7-9 to TRBJ1-2, with D possibly matching TRBD1 (6 bases). The CDR3 has 14 amino acids. Germline V lookup: CDR1 SEHNR, CDR2 FQNEAQ (reference sequence). V shed 4 bases and J shed 0 bases, with 9 bases lying between them. The CDR3 nucleotides are TGTGCCAGCAGCTCACAGGGAGCTAACTATGGCTACACCTTC. Encoded protein: CASSSQGANYGYTF.

The gene calls are TRBV6-1 and TRBJ1-6; TRBD1 matches at 7 bases. Germline CDR1 and CDR2: MNHNS and SASEGT. The CDR3 consists of 15 residues. The V gene end was trimmed by 4 bases and the J gene end by 9 bases; junction bases not matched to a gene: 9. The CDR3 sequence: CASSGRQGKVSPLHF. DNA for the CDR3: TGTGCCAGCAGTGGCAGACAGGGCAAGGTTTCACCCCTCCACTTT.

V is TRBV15 and J is TRBJ2-3; 8 bases fit TRBD2. This CDR3 comprises 16 residues. The V gene's germline CDR1 is LNHNV and CDR2 YYDKDF (reference sequence). Germline trimming cut 0 bases from V and 8 bases from J; bases unmatched to any gene: 10. The CDR3 reads CATSRDPGAGERTQYF. Here the CDR3 DNA reads TGTGCCACCAGCAGAGATCCGGGAGCGGGAGAGCGTACGCAGTATTTT. The variable domain in full, completed from reference TRBV15 and TRBJ2-3, reads DAMVIQNPRYQVTQFGKPVTLSCSQTLNHNVMYWYQQKSSQAPKLLFHYYDKDFNNEADTPDNFQSRRPNTSFCFLDIRSPGLGDTAMYLCATSRDPGAGERTQYFGPGTRLTVL.

The V and J genes are TRBV7-9 and TRBJ1-1; possibly TRBD1 for D (6 bases). CDR3 length: 14 residues. Germline assignment: CDR1 SEHNR and CDR2 FQNEAQ (reference sequence). Trimming took off 1 base at V and 8 bases at J, with 14 bases between the two ends. The CDR3 loop reads CASSLEGSRGEAFF. The CDR3 DNA sequence: TGTGCCAGCAGCTTAGAAGGGAGCAGGGGCGAAGCTTTCTTT.

This CDR3 reads CASFLRREAFF. The CDR3 DNA reads TGTGCCAGCTTCCTGAGGAGAGAAGCTTTCTTT. The chain joins TRBV6-5 to TRBJ1-1; D is ambiguous. V lost 8 bases to trimming and J lost 8 bases, with 12 bases between them. This CDR3 is 11 amino acids long. Germline assignment: CDR1 MNHEY and CDR2 SVGAGI.

This chain uses TRBV7-3 with TRBJ2-1; 9 bases align to TRBD1. Germline-derived CDR1 and CDR2 are SGHTA and FQGTGA. CDR3 size: 12 residues. V shed 5 bases, J shed 11 bases, and the junction held 4 bases outside the gene matches. The CDR3 DNA is TGTGCCAGCAGCACGACAGGGGGGAAGCAGTTCTTC. Protein sequence: CASSTTGGKQFF.

The chain recombines TRBV2 with TRBJ1-5, with a tentative D call TRBD1 (5 bases). V lost 5 bases to trimming and J lost 6 bases, with 8 bases between them. This CDR3 contains 12 residues. Germline-derived CDR1 and CDR2 are SNHLY and FYNNEI. The CDR3 nucleotides are TGTGCCAGCAGTTCCGGGGGTCAGCCCCAGCATTTT. This translates into CASSSGGQPQHF.

The V and J genes are TRBV6-6 and TRBJ1-4, with 8 positions matching TRBD1. The CDR3 has 14 residues. CDR1 MNHNY and CDR2 SVGAGI come from the germline V gene (reference sequence). V lost 6 bases to trimming and J lost 4 bases; unmatched junction nucleotides: 4. This CDR3 reads CASRGTGINEKLFF. The CDR3, as DNA: TGTGCCAGCAGGGGGACAGGCATTAATGAAAAACTGTTTTTT.

This clone was picked up one time. The chain recombines TRBV27 with TRBJ1-1; D is ambiguous. Trimming left V 5 bases short and J 5 bases short, with 15 bases between. This CDR3 spans 14 amino acids. The germline CDR1 and CDR2 sequences are MNHEY and SMNVEV (reference sequence). The CDR3 spells CASSTNLGRTEAFF. CDR3 nucleotide sequence: TGTGCCAGCAGTACAAACTTGGGGAGAACTGAAGCTTTCTTT.

Worth noting for this clone: The same CDR3 can be traced to other DNA sequences in this sample. The gene calls are TRBV6-5 and TRBJ2-7, with TRBD2 identical over 8 bases. The CDR3 runs 15 residues. Germline assignment: CDR1 MNHEY and CDR2 SVGAGI. Trimming removed 6 bases from V and 2 bases from J; junction bases left unmatched: 9. CDR3 in amino acids: CASRGGTRSPYEQYF. CDR3 nucleotides: TGTGCCAGCAGGGGAGGGACTAGAAGTCCCTACGAGCAGTACTTC.

This chain connects TRBV30 to TRBJ2-1; 10 bases align to TRBD2. The ends lost 3 bases at V and 8 bases at J; junction bases unmatched: 10. Germline lookup yields CDR1 GTSNPN and CDR2 SVGIG (reference sequence). The CDR3 totals 15 residues. The CDR3 sequence: CAWRPNSGRTHEQFF. The CDR3 nucleotides read TGTGCCTGGAGGCCGAATAGCGGGAGGACTCATGAGCAGTTCTTC.

V and J are TRBV5-4 and TRBJ2-5; maybe TRBD2 (5 bases). V was trimmed by 4 bases and J by 4 bases, leaving 20 bases between them. Germline CDR1 reads SGHNT; CDR2 reads YYREEE (reference sequence). The CDR3 spans 16 residues. Here the CDR3 reads CASSRGSSGIPETQYF. Written as DNA, the CDR3 is TGTGCCAGCAGCCGGGGATCTTCGGGGATCCCAGAGACCCAGTACTTC.

This chain uses TRBV27 with TRBJ1-4; maybe TRBD1 (5 bases). This CDR3 spans 13 amino acids. Germline CDR1 and CDR2: MNHEY and SMNVEV (reference sequence). V lost 10 bases to trimming and J lost 6 bases, with 15 bases between them. The CDR3 bases are TGTGCCATCCGGGGGTCGCCCTATGAAAAACTGTTTTTT. As protein: CAIRGSPYEKLFF.

This chain joins TRBV10-3 and TRBJ2-5; 8 bases line up with TRBD1. Looked up from germline, CDR1 is ENHRY and CDR2 is SYGVKD. V was clipped by 5 bases and J by 4 bases; unmatched bases: 9. There are 15 residues in the CDR3. The CDR3 nucleotides read TGTGCCATCAGTACTCGACAGGGGAGTGGAGAGACCCAGTACTTC. Encoded protein: CAISTRQGSGETQYF.

The chain couples TRBV7-8 to TRBJ2-5; D call uncertain. Trimming pared 1 base from V and 1 base from J, leaving 4 bases between. CDR1 SGHVS and CDR2 FQNEAQ come from the germline V gene. The CDR3 length is 13 residues. The CDR3 loop is CASSLGLQETQYF. The CDR3 DNA reads TGTGCCAGCAGCTTAGGTCTCCAAGAGACCCAGTACTTC.

The V and J genes are TRBV2 and TRBJ2-3; 7 bases agree with TRBD1. The length of the CDR3 is 14 residues. Germline V gene sequence: CDR1 SNHLY, CDR2 FYNNEI. V lost 6 bases and J lost 1; bases outside the gene matches: 4. DNA of the CDR3: TGTGCCAGCAGCCGGGACAGCGGCACAGATACGCAGTATTTT. The encoded protein is CASSRDSGTDTQYF.

The chain carries TRBV28 and TRBJ2-2, with 7 nucleotides matching TRBD1. The CDR3 length is 16 residues. V lost 5 bases and J lost 1; bases outside the gene matches: 7. Germline V gene lookup returns CDR1 MDHEN and CDR2 SYDVKM. The CDR3 DNA reads TGTGCCAGCAGTCTCGGGACAGCTATGAACACCGGGGAGCTGTTTTTT. This gives the protein CASSLGTAMNTGELFF.

The chain joins TRBV6-1 to TRBJ1-3, with 8 bases matching TRBD1. Germline V gene lookup returns CDR1 MNHNS and CDR2 SASEGT. V shed 4 bases, J shed 4 bases, and the junction held 3 bases outside the gene matches. This CDR3 has 14 residues. The CDR3 DNA reads TGTGCCAGCAGTGGGCAGGGGGCGGGAAACACCATATATTTT. Protein: CASSGQGAGNTIYF.

Only a few counts were recorded for this clone. The rearrangement joins TRBV5-1 to TRBJ1-4, with D tentatively TRBD1 (6 bases). This CDR3 contains 15 residues. Per the germline V gene, CDR1 is SGHRS and CDR2 is YFSETQ. V was clipped by 1 base and J by 6 bases, with 13 bases between them. The CDR3 region is CASSLTRGEYEKLFF. The CDR3 DNA reads as TGCGCCAGCAGCTTGACCAGGGGAGAGTATGAAAAACTGTTTTTT.

V is TRBV29-1 and J is TRBJ2-7, with D unclear. V gave up 5 bases and J gave up 0 bases, with 8 bases separating them. The length of the CDR3 is 12 residues. Germline V gene data show CDR1 as SQVTM and CDR2 as ANQGSEA. CDR3 loop: CSVWADSYEQYF. Here the CDR3 DNA reads TGCAGCGTTTGGGCCGACTCCTACGAGCAGTACTTC.

This clone was seen more than once but under ten times. In DNA form, the CDR3 reads TGTGCCAGCAAAAGAGAGGGGGGACAGGGCTACGAGCAGTACTTC. Encoded protein: CASKREGGQGYEQYF. The rearrangement joins TRBV6-1 to TRBJ2-5, with TRBD1 identical over 9 bases. The J call may not be correct, given that the DNA end is closer to TRBJ2-7. The length of the CDR3 is 15 residues. Germline V gene data show CDR1 as MNHNS and CDR2 as SASEGT.

This clone occurred a few times. The chain recombines TRBV6-5 with TRBJ2-7; the D gene is possibly TRBD2 (6 bases). Trimming removed 2 bases at V and 6 bases at J, with 14 bases between. CDR1 and CDR2 from the germline V gene are MNHEY and SVGAGI. The CDR3 contains 14 residues. This CDR3 is CASSYRPLGGEQYF. The CDR3 DNA follows: TGTGCCAGCAGTTACCGCCCTCTGGGGGGCGAGCAGTACTTC.

There are many counts of this clone. This sequence joins TRBV2 and TRBJ2-1; D unclear. CDR3 size: 13 residues. CDR1 and CDR2 (germline): SNHLY, FYNNEI. V gave up 3 bases and J gave up 2 bases, with 5 bases separating them. The CDR3 is CASSDQAYNEQFF. The CDR3, as DNA: TGTGCCAGCAGTGATCAGGCCTACAATGAGCAGTTCTTC. Filled out from reference TRBV2 and TRBJ2-1, the complete variable domain reads EPEVTQTPSHQVTQMGQEVILRCVPISNHLYFYWYRQILGQKVEFLVSFYNNEISEKSEIFDDQFSVERPDGSNFTLKIRSTKLEDSAMYFCASSDQAYNEQFFGPGTRLTVL.

This clone was recorded only once. V is TRBV12-5 and J is TRBJ2-5, with D hard to call. Between the trimmed V and J ends, which lost 5 bases and 5 bases, there was a span of 9 bases. Germline assignment: CDR1 LGHNT and CDR2 FRNRAP. CDR3 length: 12 amino acids. The CDR3 sequence: CASGPSGETQYF. DNA of the CDR3: TGTGCTAGTGGTCCATCCGGGGAGACCCAGTACTTC.

The chain joins TRBV4-2 to TRBJ2-2; unclear D gene. Trimming shortened V by 3 bases and J by 6 bases, and 11 bases separated the two germline ends. The germline CDR1 and CDR2 sequences are LGHNA and YNFKEQ. This CDR3 is built from 14 residues. DNA of the CDR3: TGTGCCAGCAGCCAGGGTCTAGAACCCGGGGAGCTGTTTTTT. It yields the protein CASSQGLEPGELFF.

This clone was recorded once. The V and J genes are TRBV2 and TRBJ1-2; tentative D call: TRBD1 (5 bases). V lost 6 bases and J lost 4, with 15 bases in between. The germline V gene encodes CDR1 SNHLY and CDR2 FYNNEI. CDR3 length: 14 amino acids. The CDR3 DNA is TGTGCCAGCAGGGCCACAGGCTTGGGCTATGGCTACACCTTC. This encodes CASRATGLGYGYTF. Complete variable domain (other parts from reference TRBV2 and TRBJ1-2): EPEVTQTPSHQVTQMGQEVILRCVPISNHLYFYWYRQILGQKVEFLVSFYNNEISEKSEIFDDQFSVERPDGSNFTLKIRSTKLEDSAMYFCASRATGLGYGYTFGSGTRLTVV.

V usage is TRBV30 and J usage is TRBJ1-5; no reliable D call. The CDR3 sequence is 13 residues long. Germline V gene sequence: CDR1 GTSNPN, CDR2 SVGIG (reference sequence). Trimming removed 2 bases at V and 5 bases at J, with 10 bases between. CDR3 sequence (DNA): TGTGCCTGGAGTTTGAAGGCGGATCAGCCCCAGCATTTT. Protein product: CAWSLKADQPQHF.